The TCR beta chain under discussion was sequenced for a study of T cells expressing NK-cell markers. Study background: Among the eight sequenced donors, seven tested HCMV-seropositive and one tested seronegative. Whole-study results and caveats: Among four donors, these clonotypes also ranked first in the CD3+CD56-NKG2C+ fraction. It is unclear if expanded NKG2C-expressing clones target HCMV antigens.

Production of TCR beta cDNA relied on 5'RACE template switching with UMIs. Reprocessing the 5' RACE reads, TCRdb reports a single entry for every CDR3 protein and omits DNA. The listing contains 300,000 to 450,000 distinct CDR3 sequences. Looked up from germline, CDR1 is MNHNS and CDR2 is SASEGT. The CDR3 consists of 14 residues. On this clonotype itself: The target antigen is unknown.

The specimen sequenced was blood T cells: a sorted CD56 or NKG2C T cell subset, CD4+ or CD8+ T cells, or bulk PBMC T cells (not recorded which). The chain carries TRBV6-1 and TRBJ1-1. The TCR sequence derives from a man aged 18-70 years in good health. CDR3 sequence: CASSLTRQNTEAFF.